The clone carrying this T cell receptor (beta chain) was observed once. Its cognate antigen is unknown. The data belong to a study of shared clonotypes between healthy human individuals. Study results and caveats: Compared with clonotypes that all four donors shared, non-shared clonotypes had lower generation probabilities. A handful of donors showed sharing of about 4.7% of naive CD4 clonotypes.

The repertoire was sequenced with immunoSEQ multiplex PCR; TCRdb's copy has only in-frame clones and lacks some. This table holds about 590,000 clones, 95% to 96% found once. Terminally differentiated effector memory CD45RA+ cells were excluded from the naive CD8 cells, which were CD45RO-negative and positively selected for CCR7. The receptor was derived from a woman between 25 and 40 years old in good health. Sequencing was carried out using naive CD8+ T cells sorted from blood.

This CDR3 is CAWSSGVRQPQHF. For the CDR3, the DNA is TGTGCCTGGAGTTCCGGGGTTCGTCAGCCCCAGCATTTT. The genes are TRBV30 and TRBJ1-5; no clear D gene. This CDR3 comprises 13 residues. V lost 2 bases and J 6 bases, leaving 11 bases between the germline ends. Looked up from germline, CDR1 is GTSNPN and CDR2 is SVGIG (reference sequence).